This entry lists 15 T cell receptor beta chains sequenced from one sample in a study of CD8 T cells in ankylosing spondylitis. Study-wide findings and caveats: A TCR beta motif made of eight highly homologous variants seemed typical of ankylosing spondylitis blood.

Antigens of these TCRs are unknown. TCRdb reanalysed the 5' RACE reads using MiXCR and keeps one entry per CDR3 protein. The sample lists around 890,000 distinct CDR3 sequences, about 12% seen once, with 0.45% to 0.6% in the top ten. The material sequenced was blood, either unsorted or a sorted T cell fraction (not recorded which). The receptors were sampled from a male donor with ankylosing spondylitis.

This clonotype has more than one count but fewer than ten. This chain uses TRBV12-3 or TRBV12-4 with TRBJ2-7, with 9 bases lining up with TRBD1. CDR3 length equals 16 residues. Trimming at V came to 5 bases and at J to 5 bases, leaving 13 bases not matched to a gene. For the CDR3, the DNA is TGTGCCAGCAGTCCCCCTGGGACAGGGAGGAGGAACGAGCAGTACTTC. It translates to CASSPPGTGRRNEQYF.

The chain has TRBV6-2 or TRBV6-3 and TRBJ1-1; D is undetermined. The CDR3 has 16 amino acids. Germline CDR1 and CDR2: MNHEY and SVGEGT. Trimming stripped 0 bases from V and 0 bases from J, with 11 bases between. CDR3 sequence: CASSYSRKYMNTEAFF. The CDR3 coding sequence is TGTGCCAGCAGTTACTCTCGAAAGTACATGAACACTGAAGCTTTCTTT.

The chain combines TRBV20-1 with TRBJ1-1; D is unresolved. The CDR3 spans 12 residues. Germline loops: CDR1 DFQATT, CDR2 SNEGSKA (reference sequence). V lost 2 bases and J 5 bases, leaving 9 bases between the germline ends. CDR3 sequence (DNA): TGCAGTGCTAGACCTGGTTGGACTGAAGCTTTCTTT. Its protein is CSARPGWTEAFF.

The V and J genes are TRBV5-4 and TRBJ2-7, with TRBD1 as a possible D gene (6 bases). The CDR3 runs 13 residues. V was trimmed by 6 bases and J by 1 base, leaving 11 bases between them. Per the germline V gene, CDR1 is SGHNT and CDR2 is YYREEE (reference sequence). This CDR3 is CASNHRDSYEQYF. CDR3 nucleotide sequence: TGTGCCAGCAATCACAGGGATTCCTACGAGCAGTACTTC.

This sequence joins TRBV5-5 and TRBJ2-5; D is possibly TRBD1 or TRBD2 (5 bases each). Germline loops: CDR1 SGHKS, CDR2 YYEKEE (reference sequence). This CDR3 has 15 residues. Trimming stripped 3 bases from V and 1 base from J, with 13 bases between. CDR3 residues: CASSSWARGQETQYF. The CDR3, as DNA: TGTGCCAGCAGCTCCTGGGCGAGGGGCCAAGAGACCCAGTACTTC.

There are a few counts of this clonotype. This rearrangement joins TRBV29-1 to TRBJ2-7, with D unresolved. Germline assignment: CDR1 SQVTM and CDR2 ANQGSEA. Trimming left V 4 bases short and J 0 bases short, with 10 bases between. The CDR3 totals 13 residues. CDR3 DNA sequence: TGCAGCGTTGCGCGGTATAGCTCCTACGAGCAGTACTTC. Amino acid sequence: CSVARYSSYEQYF.

The chain joins TRBV20-1 to TRBJ2-1; D perhaps matches TRBD1 (6 bases). V dropped 3 bases and J dropped 6 bases, with 12 bases sitting between them. Germline CDR1 and CDR2: DFQATT and SNEGSKA (reference sequence). The CDR3 consists of 13 residues. The CDR3 spells CSASYRVGNEQFF. The CDR3 DNA reads as TGCAGTGCTAGTTACAGGGTGGGCAATGAGCAGTTCTTC.

This rearrangement joins TRBV28 to TRBJ1-2; possibly TRBD1 for D (6 bases). The V end lost 2 bases, the J end lost 9 bases, and 16 bases lay between the germline ends. CDR1 MDHEN and CDR2 SYDVKM come from the germline V gene. This CDR3 region has 14 residues. The CDR3 bases are TGTGCCAGCAGTTTACCCTACAGGGTTGAGAGCTACACCTTC. As protein: CASSLPYRVESYTF.

V is TRBV20-1 and J is TRBJ1-6; D unclear. V lost 6 bases and J lost 8, with 14 bases in between. Germline CDR1 reads DFQATT; CDR2 reads SNEGSKA (reference sequence). This CDR3 comprises 13 residues. The CDR3 protein is CSAMDLRDSPLHF. CDR3 coding DNA: TGCAGTGCCATGGACCTCCGTGATTCACCCCTCCACTTT.

Only a few counts were recorded for this clonotype. V gene TRBV5-1 combines with J gene TRBJ2-5, with D unclear. The germline V gene encodes CDR1 SGHRS and CDR2 YFSETQ. The CDR3 contains 13 residues. V gave up 0 bases and J gave up 5 bases, with 8 bases separating them. The DNA for the CDR3 is TGCGCCAGCAGCTTGGTGTCCCCGGAGACCCAGTACTTC. This gives the protein CASSLVSPETQYF.

This clonotype turned up a few times. A read error is possible here, since a much larger clone lies one base away. V and J are TRBV29-1 and TRBJ1-1; no clear D. This CDR3 has 13 amino acids. Deletions cut 4 bases from V and 0 bases from J, with 9 bases between. Germline CDR1 SQVTM, CDR2 ANQGSEA. The CDR3 spells CSVVGIMNTEAFF. The CDR3 nucleotides are TGCAGCGTTGTGGGGATTATGAACACTGAAGCTTTCTTT. The variable domain in full, with the rest retrieved from reference TRBV29-1 and TRBJ1-1, is SAVISQKPSRDICQRGTSLTIQCQVDSQVTMMFWYRQQPGQSLTLIATANQGSEATYESGFVIDKFPISRPNLTFSTLTVSNMSPEDSSIYLCSVVGIMNTEAFFGQGTRLTVV.

This chain links TRBV4-1 with TRBJ1-5; D remains unclear. CDR3 length equals 15 residues. The germline V gene has CDR1 MGHRA and CDR2 YSYEKL. V lost 4 bases to trimming and J lost 1 base, with 11 bases between them. CDR3 bases: TGCGCCAGCAGCCCAGGTATGGGGAGCAATCAGCCCCAGCATTTT. Protein sequence: CASSPGMGSNQPQHF.

This clonotype was observed a few times. This sequence joins TRBV5-1 and TRBJ2-7; the D gene is possibly TRBD2 (5 bases). The germline gives CDR1 SGHRS, CDR2 YFSETQ. Between the trimmed V and J ends, which lost 2 bases and 0 bases, there was a span of 15 bases. The CDR3 is 16 residues long. CDR3 protein: CASSFLDSWSSYEQYF. CDR3 bases: TGCGCCAGCAGCTTTTTGGACTCCTGGAGCTCCTACGAGCAGTACTTC.

The chain has TRBV6-2 or TRBV6-3 and TRBJ2-3; TRBD1 might be the D (6 bases). From germline, CDR1 is MNHEY and CDR2 SVGEGT. With 8 bases removed from V and 2 bases from J, the gap between germline ends came to 14 bases. The CDR3 is 14 residues long. DNA for the CDR3: TGTGCCAGCCTCTACAGGGATGCCACAGATACGCAGTATTTT. It encodes CASLYRDATDTQYF.

This clonotype occurred once. Here the CDR3 reads CAISPGLAGAADTQYF. CDR3 nucleotides: TGTGCCATCAGCCCGGGACTAGCGGGGGCGGCAGATACGCAGTATTTT. This chain links TRBV10-3 with TRBJ2-3, with TRBD2 matching 14 bases. V gave up 6 bases and J gave up 4 bases; unmatched junction bases: 6. The CDR3 has 16 residues. Germline V lookup: CDR1 ENHRY, CDR2 SYGVKD.